Below are 24 T cell receptor beta chains sequenced from a single sample in a study of T cell clonality in common variable immunodeficiency. Clones were sequenced by immunoSEQ multiplex PCR, and TCRdb holds only the in-frame ones, with some missing. The data show about 42,000 clones, none appearing only once, with about 3% held by the ten largest. Sequences were obtained from peripheral blood mononuclear cells. Receptors were obtained from a person between 18 and 75 years old in good health.

This clone was seen at least ten times. The sequence runs out 3 residues before the end of the CDR3; the remainder is reconstructed from the germline J gene. The chain employs TRBV20-1 and TRBJ2-2; 9 bases agree with TRBD1. Trimming at V came to 4 bases and at J to 5 bases, leaving 11 bases not matched to a gene. CDR3 length: 16 amino acids. Germline V gene lookup returns CDR1 DFQATT and CDR2 SNEGSKA (reference sequence). The covered CDR3 bases are TGCAGTGCTAATCCCACCGGGACAGGGAGGACCGGGGAG. Its translation: CSANPTGTGRTGE. The whole CDR3 protein is CSANPTGTGRTGELFF.

This clone was seen many times. The sequence runs out 3 residues before the end of the CDR3; the remainder is reconstructed from the germline J gene. This chain joins TRBV10-3 and TRBJ1-1, with D hard to call. Germline values: CDR1 ENHRY, CDR2 SYGVKD. The V end was cut by 8 bases, the J end by 1 base, with 11 bases between. The CDR3 contains 13 residues. The DNA read from the CDR3 is TGTGCCATCCGGGGATTGGCGAACACTGAA. The encoded protein is CAIRGLANTE. The whole CDR3 reads CAIRGLANTEAFF.

This clone was counted many times. The read ends 3 residues shy of where the CDR3 ends; the end is completed using the germline J gene. J is TRBJ1-2 and V is TRBV30, with 7 positions matching TRBD1. The CDR3 extends over 14 amino acids. Germline CDR1 and CDR2: GTSNPN and SVGIG (reference sequence). V gave up 5 bases and J gave up 3 bases; unmatched junction bases: 9. CDR3 bases read: TGTGCCTGGGGGGACCGGGACAGTCACTATGGC. Amino acid sequence: CAWGDRDSHYG. The entire CDR3 sequence reads CAWGDRDSHYGYTF.

This clone was seen repeatedly, ten times or more. The read terminates 3 residues before the CDR3 end, so the remaining end is supplied by the germline J gene. The chain carries TRBV19 and TRBJ2-1, with TRBD2 matching over 11 bases. Germline CDR1 reads LNHDA; CDR2 reads SQIVND (reference sequence). V lost 1 base, J lost 2 bases, and 7 bases stayed unmatched. The CDR3 totals 18 residues. Incomplete CDR3 DNA: TGTGCCAGTAGTATAGGGTGGGTTAGCGGGGGGGCCTACAATGAG. Its protein product is CASSIGWVSGGAYNE. The whole CDR3 reads CASSIGWVSGGAYNEQFF.

In this sample, this clone turned up many times. The CDR3 end lies 3 residues beyond the end of the read and is filled in from the germline J gene. The chain links TRBV20-1 to TRBJ1-2, with D maybe TRBD1 (5 bases). The CDR3 length is 14 residues. Germline V lookup: CDR1 DFQATT, CDR2 SNEGSKA (reference sequence). The V end lost 0 bases, the J end lost 4 bases, and 12 bases lay between the germline ends. The part of the CDR3 DNA that was read is TGCAGTGCTAGAGATCTACGGGGGACCTATGGC. It encodes CSARDLRGTYG. The full CDR3 is CSARDLRGTYGYTF.

The table lists this clone with many counts. The observed sequence ends 3 residues before the CDR3 terminus, with the missing tail filled in from the germline J gene. The V gene is TRBV4-1, the J gene TRBJ2-5; 7 nucleotides match TRBD2. The CDR3 runs to 15 residues. Trimming removed 1 base from V and 3 bases from J; junction bases left unmatched: 5. Germline-derived CDR1 and CDR2 are MGHRA and YSYEKL. The CDR3 region is CASSQGWGGEETQYF. CDR3 bases read: TGCGCCAGCAGCCAAGGTTGGGGGGGGGAAGAGACC.

This clone was counted only a few times. Distinct nucleotide sequences in the sample also encode this CDR3. CDR3 bases read: TGTGCCAGCAGCTTAGCGGGAGGACTTGACGAG. This sequence encodes CASSLAGGLDE. The whole CDR3 is CASSLAGGLDEQYF. This rearrangement joins TRBV11-3 to TRBJ2-7; TRBD2 matches at 7 bases. Read data end 3 residues before the CDR3 end; the end is taken from the germline J gene. V lost 1 base, J lost 5 bases, and 5 bases stayed unmatched. This CDR3 has 14 amino acids. Germline-derived CDR1 and CDR2 are SGHNT and YENEEA.

The table lists this clone with many counts. The read terminates 3 residues before the CDR3 end, so the remaining end is supplied by the germline J gene. The J gene is TRBJ2-7, the V gene TRBV19; 8 bases agree with TRBD2. The CDR3 contains 14 residues. The germline V gene has CDR1 LNHDA and CDR2 SQIVND (reference sequence). The V and J ends lost 6 bases and 5 bases, in that order; junction bases with no gene match: 9. CDR3 sequence reads: CASSLGLASDEQYF. Incomplete CDR3 DNA: TGTGCCAGTAGCTTAGGACTAGCCTCAGACGAG.

This clone was seen repeatedly, ten times or more. The read gets to within 3 residues of the CDR3 end, and the germline J gene fills in the rest. The chain uses TRBV5-1 and TRBJ1-1, with 10 bases that match TRBD1. Unmatched junction bases numbered 3, after V lost 4 bases and J lost 3 bases. CDR1 and CDR2 (germline): SGHRS, YFSETQ. This CDR3 region has 14 residues. Partial CDR3 DNA: TGCGCCAGCAGCCTTGGGACAGGGGACACTGAA. Its translation: CASSLGTGDTE. The whole CDR3 protein is CASSLGTGDTEAFF.

In this sample, this clone turned up many times. The observed sequence ends 3 residues before the CDR3 terminus, with the missing tail filled in from the germline J gene. The chain links TRBV9 to TRBJ2-7; 8 positions agree with TRBD1. The CDR3 contains 14 residues. Germline assignment: CDR1 SGDLS and CDR2 YYNGEE. V shed 3 bases and J 1 base; nucleotides not matched to a gene: 3. The covered CDR3 bases are TGTGCCAGCAGCGCAGGGGGCCAGTCCTACGAG. The encoded protein is CASSAGGQSYE. From start to end, the CDR3 is CASSAGGQSYEQYF.

This clone appeared many times. The read terminates 3 residues ahead of where the CDR3 ends, so the germline J gene completes it. The V call is TRBV5-4, the J call TRBJ2-7, with TRBD1 matching over 8 bases. The V and J ends lost 4 bases and 2 bases, in that order; junction bases with no gene match: 8. Germline lookup yields CDR1 SGHNT and CDR2 YYREEE (reference sequence). This CDR3 is 15 amino acids long. The CDR3 bases that were read are TGTGCCAGCAGCACGGACAGGGCCTCTCCCTACGAG. Translation: CASSTDRASPYE. The CDR3 as a whole reads CASSTDRASPYEQYF.

This clone has at least ten counts. The read falls 3 residues short of the CDR3 end, and the missing part is taken from the germline J gene. The gene calls are TRBV18 and TRBJ1-1; 7 nucleotides line up with TRBD1. CDR3 size: 14 residues. Per the germline V gene, CDR1 is KGHSH and CDR2 is LQKENI. The trim removed 0 bases at V and 6 bases at J, leaving 4 bases unmatched. The CDR3 loop is CASSPPTGSPEAFF. Incomplete CDR3 DNA: TGTGCCAGCTCACCACCGACAGGGAGCCCTGAA.

In its sample, this clone was seen many times. The read halts 3 residues ahead of the CDR3 end, with the missing end drawn from the germline J gene. The chain combines TRBV6-1 with TRBJ1-1; 11 nucleotides agree with TRBD1. CDR1 MNHNS and CDR2 SASEGT come from the germline V gene. J was trimmed by 7 bases and V by 3 bases; bases with no gene match: 4. This CDR3 has 14 amino acids. This CDR3 is CASSDGQGADEAFF. CDR3 DNA (partial): TGTGCCAGCAGTGATGGACAGGGGGCTGATGAA.

This clone appeared many times. The read terminates 3 residues ahead of where the CDR3 ends, so the germline J gene completes it. This sequence joins TRBV6-1 and TRBJ2-4, with TRBD1 matching over 8 bases. J lost 6 bases, V lost 4 bases, and 8 bases had no gene match. Looked up from germline, CDR1 is MNHNS and CDR2 is SASEGT. CDR3 length: 15 amino acids. The DNA read from the CDR3 is TGTGCCAGCAGTGGTTCCGGGACAGGAGCAAACATT. Protein: CASSGSGTGANI. The entire CDR3 is CASSGSGTGANIQYF.

In its sample, this clone was seen many times. The observed sequence ends 3 residues before the CDR3 terminus, with the missing tail filled in from the germline J gene. V gene TRBV20-1 combines with J gene TRBJ2-3; D unclear. This CDR3 has 10 amino acids. Germline CDR1 is DFQATT and CDR2 is SNEGSKA (reference sequence). The CDR3 protein is CSSSQETQYF. CDR3 DNA, as far as it was read: TGCAGCTCAAGCCAAGAGACG.

This clone was recorded many times. Read sequence stops 3 residues before the CDR3 end, and the germline J gene provides the missing end. The rearrangement joins TRBV4-1 to TRBJ2-3; TRBD1 is a possible D gene (6 bases). The V and J ends lost 0 bases and 0 bases respectively, with 10 bases between them. This CDR3 region has 16 residues. CDR1 is MGHRA, CDR2 YSYEKL, per germline. The CDR3 reads CASSQEGAPSTDTQYF. The CDR3 bases that were read are TGCGCCAGCAGCCAAGAGGGGGCACCAAGCACAGATACG.

This clone was seen repeatedly, ten times or more. The CDR3 end is not reached by the read, which stops 3 residues before it; the germline J gene fills it in. The chain has TRBV12-3 or TRBV12-4 and TRBJ1-2; 8 nucleotides agree with TRBD1. The CDR3 is 14 amino acids. Incomplete CDR3 DNA: TGTGCCAGCAGCAGAAACCAGGGGGCCGGGGGC. This translates into CASSRNQGAGG. In full, the CDR3 is CASSRNQGAGGYTF.

There are many counts of this clone. The read is 3 residues too short to cover the CDR3 end, so that end is filled in from the germline J gene. The genes are TRBV7-6 and TRBJ1-6, with 8 bases that match TRBD1. CDR3 length: 15 residues. Germline values: CDR1 SGHVS, CDR2 FNYEAQ. Trimming removed 2 bases from V and 9 bases from J; junction bases left unmatched: 6. The CDR3 DNA, read in part, is TGTGCCAGCAGCTTATTGTGGGACAGGAGTTCACCC. Its protein is CASSLLWDRSSP. The CDR3 as a whole reads CASSLLWDRSSPLHF.

This clone occurred many times. The CDR3 goes on 3 residues after the read ends, and that part is filled in from the germline J gene. The chain is built from TRBV9 and TRBJ2-7; the match to TRBD2 covers 11 bases. The V and J ends lost 0 bases and 5 bases, in that order; junction bases with no gene match: 1. Germline-derived CDR1 and CDR2 are SGDLS and YYNGEE. The CDR3 loop spans 14 amino acids. The CDR3 is CASSVELAGDEQYF. CDR3 DNA, as far as it was read: TGTGCCAGCAGCGTAGAACTAGCGGGAGACGAG.

This clone has more than one count but fewer than ten. The sequenced fragment ends 3 residues before the CDR3 boundary, so the rest is inferred from the germline J gene. This chain connects TRBV4-2 to TRBJ2-5; unclear D gene. CDR1 is LGHNA, CDR2 YNFKEQ, per germline. The V end lost 0 bases, the J end lost 5 bases, and 16 bases lay between the germline ends. CDR3 length equals 16 residues. CDR3 in amino acids: CASSQEQPRSPETQYF. The sequenced CDR3 bases are TGTGCCAGCAGCCAAGAGCAACCTAGGAGCCCGGAGACC.

This clone was seen ten or more times. The read halts 3 residues ahead of the CDR3 end, with the missing end drawn from the germline J gene. The V and J genes are TRBV28 and TRBJ1-3; 7 bases match TRBD1. V lost 8 bases and J lost 2; bases outside the gene matches: 3. Germline V CDR1 and CDR2: MDHEN, SYDVKM. The CDR3 is 13 amino acids. Here the CDR3 reads CASLTGAGNTIYF. CDR3 bases read: TGTGCCAGCCTTACAGGGGCTGGAAACACC.

This clone was seen a handful of times. CDR3 amino acids: CATEGVAGDNEQFF. Partial CDR3 DNA: TGCGCCACCGAGGGGGTAGCGGGGGACAATGAG. The chain carries TRBV10-2 and TRBJ2-1; TRBD2 matches at 9 bases. The read halts 3 residues ahead of the CDR3 end, with the missing end drawn from the germline J gene. The trim removed 10 bases at V and 5 bases at J, leaving 9 bases unmatched. This CDR3 comprises 14 residues. Germline V CDR1 and CDR2: WSHSY, SAAADI.

This clone occurred many times. The CDR3 end is not reached by the read, which stops 3 residues before it; the germline J gene fills it in. The genes are TRBV29-1 and TRBJ2-5; 10 bases map to TRBD2. The junction had 12 bases not matched to a gene; V was cut back by 4 bases and J by 4 bases. The CDR3 length is 16 residues. Germline V gives CDR1 SQVTM, CDR2 ANQGSEA. The CDR3 region is CSVVTAGGAGLETQYF. The covered CDR3 bases are TGCAGCGTTGTAACAGCGGGAGGGGCGGGTTTAGAGACC.

This clone was observed many times. The missing CDR3 end, 3 residues past where the read stops, is filled in from the germline J gene. J is TRBJ1-1 and V is TRBV5-1, with TRBD1 identical over 9 bases. The V segment lost 4 bases and the J segment 1 base; nucleotides outside the gene matches: 11. This CDR3 region has 17 residues. In germline, CDR1 is SGHRS, CDR2 YFSETQ. CDR3 loop: CASSVTGKGQGNTEAFF. The sequenced part of the CDR3 DNA is TGCGCCAGCAGCGTTACGGGGAAGGGACAGGGGAACACTGAA.